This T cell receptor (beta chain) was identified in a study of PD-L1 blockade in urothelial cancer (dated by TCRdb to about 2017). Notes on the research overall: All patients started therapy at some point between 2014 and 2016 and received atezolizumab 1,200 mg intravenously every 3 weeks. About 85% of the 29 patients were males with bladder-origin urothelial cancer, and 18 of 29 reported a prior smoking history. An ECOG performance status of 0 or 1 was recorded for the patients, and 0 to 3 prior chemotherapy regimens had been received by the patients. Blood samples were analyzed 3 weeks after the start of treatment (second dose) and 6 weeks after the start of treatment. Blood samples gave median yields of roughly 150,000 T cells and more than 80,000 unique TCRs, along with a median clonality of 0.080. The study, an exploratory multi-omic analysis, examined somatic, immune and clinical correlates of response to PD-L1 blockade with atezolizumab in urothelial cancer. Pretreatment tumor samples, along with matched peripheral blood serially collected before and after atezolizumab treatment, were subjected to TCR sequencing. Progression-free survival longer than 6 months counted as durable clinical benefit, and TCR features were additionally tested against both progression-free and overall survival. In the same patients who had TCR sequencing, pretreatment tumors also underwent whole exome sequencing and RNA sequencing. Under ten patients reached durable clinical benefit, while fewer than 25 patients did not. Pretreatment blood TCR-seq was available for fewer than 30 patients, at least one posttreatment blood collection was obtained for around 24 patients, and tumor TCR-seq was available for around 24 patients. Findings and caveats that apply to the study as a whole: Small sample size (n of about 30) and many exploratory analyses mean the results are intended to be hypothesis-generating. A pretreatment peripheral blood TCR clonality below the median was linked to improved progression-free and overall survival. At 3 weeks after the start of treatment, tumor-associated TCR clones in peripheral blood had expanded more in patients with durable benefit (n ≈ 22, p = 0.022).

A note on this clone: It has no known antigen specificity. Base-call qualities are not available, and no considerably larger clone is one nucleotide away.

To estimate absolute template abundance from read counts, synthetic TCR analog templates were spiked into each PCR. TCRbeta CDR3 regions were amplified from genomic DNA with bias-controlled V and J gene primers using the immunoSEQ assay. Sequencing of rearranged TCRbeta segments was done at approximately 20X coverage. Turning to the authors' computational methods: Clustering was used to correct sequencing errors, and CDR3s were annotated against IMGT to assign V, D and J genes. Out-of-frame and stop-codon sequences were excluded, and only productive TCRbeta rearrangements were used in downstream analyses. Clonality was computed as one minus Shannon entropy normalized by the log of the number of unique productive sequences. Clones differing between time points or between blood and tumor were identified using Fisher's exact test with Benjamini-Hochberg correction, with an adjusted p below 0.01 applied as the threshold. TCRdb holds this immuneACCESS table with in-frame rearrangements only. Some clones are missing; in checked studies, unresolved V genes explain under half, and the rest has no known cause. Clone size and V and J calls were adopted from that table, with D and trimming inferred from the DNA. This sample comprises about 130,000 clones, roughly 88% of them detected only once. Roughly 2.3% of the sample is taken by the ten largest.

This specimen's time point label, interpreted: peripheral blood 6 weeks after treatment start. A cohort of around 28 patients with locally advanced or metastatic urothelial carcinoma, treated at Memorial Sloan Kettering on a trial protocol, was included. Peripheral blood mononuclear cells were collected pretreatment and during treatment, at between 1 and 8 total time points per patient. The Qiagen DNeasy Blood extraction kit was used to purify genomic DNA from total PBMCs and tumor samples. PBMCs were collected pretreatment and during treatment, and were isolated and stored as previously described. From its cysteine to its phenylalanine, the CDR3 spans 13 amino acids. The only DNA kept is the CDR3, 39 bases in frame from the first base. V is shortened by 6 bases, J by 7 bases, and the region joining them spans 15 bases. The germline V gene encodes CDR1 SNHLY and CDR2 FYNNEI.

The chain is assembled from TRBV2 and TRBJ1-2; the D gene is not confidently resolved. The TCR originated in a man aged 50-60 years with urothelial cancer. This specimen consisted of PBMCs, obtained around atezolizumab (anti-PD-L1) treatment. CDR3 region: CASRKVTGSGYTF. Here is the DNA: TGTGCCAGCAGGAAGGTAACGGGAAGTGGCTACACCTTC.